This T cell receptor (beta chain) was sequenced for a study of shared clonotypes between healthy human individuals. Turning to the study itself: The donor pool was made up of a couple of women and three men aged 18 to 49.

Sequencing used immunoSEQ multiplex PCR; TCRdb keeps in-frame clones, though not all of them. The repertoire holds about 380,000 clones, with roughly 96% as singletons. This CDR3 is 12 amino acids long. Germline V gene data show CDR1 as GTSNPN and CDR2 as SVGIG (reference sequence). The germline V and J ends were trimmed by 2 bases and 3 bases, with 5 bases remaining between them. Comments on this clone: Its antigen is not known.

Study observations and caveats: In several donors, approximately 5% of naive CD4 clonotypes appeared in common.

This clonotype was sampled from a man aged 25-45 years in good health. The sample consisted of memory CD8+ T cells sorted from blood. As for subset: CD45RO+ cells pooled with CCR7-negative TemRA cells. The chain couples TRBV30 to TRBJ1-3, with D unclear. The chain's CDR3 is CAWSTGGNTIYF. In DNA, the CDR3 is TGTGCCTGGAGTACCGGTGGAAACACCATATATTTT.